At least ten counts were recorded for the clone carrying this T cell receptor (beta chain). Its antigen is unknown. Using quantitative 5'-RACE with molecular barcodes, the authors made TCR beta libraries. TCRdb re-derived calls from the 5' RACE reads in MiXCR, one entry per CDR3 protein. The sample has approximately 300,000 distinct CDR3 sequences; under 8.5% are singletons. This specimen comes from a study of CD8 T cells in ankylosing spondylitis. General study points: Typical of ankylosing spondylitis blood, it appeared, was a TCR beta motif of roughly eight highly homologous variants. It was reported that disease-linked clones were significantly enriched in matched ankylosing spondylitis synovial fluid. Disease-associated clones were CD8+ and fairly uncommon in peripheral blood.

CDR3 size: 12 residues. Germline values: CDR1 SQVTM, CDR2 ANQGSEA. Trimming took 6 bases from V and 7 from J, leaving 12 bases between them. The sequenced sample consisted of blood, either unsorted or a sorted T cell fraction (not recorded which). The clonotype comes from a male donor with ankylosing spondylitis. The chain uses TRBV29-1 and TRBJ2-2; D unresolved. CDR3 in DNA: TGCAGCGTCCCGGCCCCTCGCGGGGAGCTGTTTTTT. Amino acids: CSVPAPRGELFF.